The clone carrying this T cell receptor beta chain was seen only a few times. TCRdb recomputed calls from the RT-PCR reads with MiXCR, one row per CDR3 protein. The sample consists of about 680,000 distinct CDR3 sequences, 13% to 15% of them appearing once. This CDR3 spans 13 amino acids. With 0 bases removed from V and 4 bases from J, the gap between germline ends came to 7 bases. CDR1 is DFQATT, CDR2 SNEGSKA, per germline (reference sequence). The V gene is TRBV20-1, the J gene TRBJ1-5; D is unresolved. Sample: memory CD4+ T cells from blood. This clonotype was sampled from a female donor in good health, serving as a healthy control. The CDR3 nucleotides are TGCAGTGCTAGAGAGGCTGCTAATCAGCCCCAGCATTTT. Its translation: CSAREAANQPQHF.